The entry below gives a single T cell receptor beta chain sequence along with its context. This same CDR3 is encoded by further DNA sequences in the sample. Original processing notes: Amplifying reference gene primers gave estimates of nucleated cell counts. The repertoire was sequenced with immunoSEQ multiplex PCR; TCRdb's copy has only in-frame clones and lacks some. Clone size and V and J calls were adopted from that table, with D and trimming inferred from the DNA. The table lists 300,000 to 450,000 clones, 85% of them singletons. This sample was included in a study of blood T cell repertoires in COVID-19. Study overall: The United States, Italy and Spain supplied acute and convalescent COVID-19 samples. Nucleic acid was either cDNA or gDNA, and it came from T cells, B-cell-depleted T cells, or PBMCs.

Germline V gene data show CDR1 as MRHNA and CDR2 as SNTAGT. The CDR3 is made up of 16 amino acids. The V segment lost 2 bases and the J segment 0 bases; nucleotides outside the gene matches: 1. This chain joins TRBV6-4 and TRBJ2-3; the match to TRBD2 covers 11 bases. The source is a woman aged 18-29 years with acute or convalescent COVID-19. Sample: peripheral blood. Here the CDR3 reads CASSDGTSGSTDTQYF. CDR3 nucleotides: TGTGCCAGCAGTGACGGGACTAGCGGTAGCACAGATACGCAGTATTTT.